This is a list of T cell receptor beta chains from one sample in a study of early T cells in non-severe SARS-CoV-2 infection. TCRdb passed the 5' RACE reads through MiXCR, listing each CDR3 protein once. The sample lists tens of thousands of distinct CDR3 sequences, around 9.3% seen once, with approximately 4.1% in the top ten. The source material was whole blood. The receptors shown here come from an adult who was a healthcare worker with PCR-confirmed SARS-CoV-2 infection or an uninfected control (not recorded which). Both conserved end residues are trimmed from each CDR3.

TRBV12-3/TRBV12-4	ASSLQGGNSPLH
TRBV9	ASSARPGTGRDTQY
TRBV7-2	ASSVGSRSGQETQY
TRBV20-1	SARDPRDTEAF
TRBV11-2	ASSLERGNTEAF
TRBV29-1	SVAGGAEYGYT
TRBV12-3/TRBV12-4	ASSLAQTSFGTDTQY
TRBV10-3	AIRMGPANGYT
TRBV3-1	ASSQDSSGRREQY
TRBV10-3	AIRSAEGQGNTEAF
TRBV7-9	ASSLDRGHGYT
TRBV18	ASSSDVGNEQF
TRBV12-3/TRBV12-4	ASSFPPGEETQY
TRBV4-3	ASSQVELGISGANVLT
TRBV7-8	ASSSGTVRYEQY
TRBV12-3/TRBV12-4	ASSTTGQGSSYNSPLH
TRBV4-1	ASSQGGGEYNSPLH
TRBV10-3	AISIDSARYEQY
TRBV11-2	ASSSEGGRADTQY
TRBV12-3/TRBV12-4	ASSRSSGNTIY
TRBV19	ASSTGTSRTGELF
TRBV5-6	ASSLVRGNYGYT
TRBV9	ASSVNPGTDYNEQF
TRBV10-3	AISESSYEQY
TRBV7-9	ASSHLAGVHNEQF
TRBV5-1	ASSSEQETQY
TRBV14	ASSQAGTVY
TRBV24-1	ATSDLSTSGNNEQF
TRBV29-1	SVATRDRGVNGYT
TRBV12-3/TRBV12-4	ASSPRTGFFGYT
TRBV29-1	SFSGQGGYEQY
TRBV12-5	ASGLVRSEQY
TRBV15	ATSRLAEIYNEQF
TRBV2	ASLRQRVQGGGETQY
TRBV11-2	ASSAGTGYAEAF
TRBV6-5	ASSYLVTSGPQEQF
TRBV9	ASSREPANEQY
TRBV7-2	ASSPGTDALYEQY
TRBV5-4	ASSFRGAETQY
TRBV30	AWSVDSVLASGANVLT
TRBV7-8	ASSRDRTQYEQY
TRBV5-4	ASSLMYSPEAF
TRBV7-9	ASSLAQWTYYGYT
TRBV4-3	ASSQDDLNTGELF
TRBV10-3	AIRNTGGESGYT
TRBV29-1	SAYAGGGTGELF
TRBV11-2	ASSLAGTEAF
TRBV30	AWSVQGHYLQY
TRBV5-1	ASSLRGAEGELF
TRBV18	ASSPSIGEVSEQY
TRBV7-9	ASSTTSGGADEQF
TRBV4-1	ASSQEWVAEQY
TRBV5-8	ASSLVAGPYNEQF
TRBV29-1	SVARQGSTEAF
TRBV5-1	ASSFGAGRLFLQF
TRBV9	ASSVDPGVVAEQY
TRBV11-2	ASSLFINTEAF
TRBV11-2	ASNDATVYNSPLH
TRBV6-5	ASSLGQLSSGNTIY